A selection of T cell receptor beta chains follows, all from one sample in a study of T-cell reconstitution after alpha-beta-depleted transplantation in children. TCRdb re-analysed the PCR reads in MiXCR, keeping a single row per CDR3 protein. This sample has about 360,000 distinct CDR3 sequences, with roughly 14% found just once. The sample was PBMCs, taken from the stem cell graft. The receptors were sampled from a human donor who donated a stem cell graft to a child with Fanconi anemia. Both conserved end residues are part of each CDR3. Fields, in order: J gene, CDR3 length, V gene, D gene, CDR3 protein. The D gene is left open where the match is weak.

J: TRBJ2-7
length: 16
V: TRBV5-1
D: -
CDR3: CASSLAGSPAFYEQYF

J: TRBJ2-7
length: 15
V: TRBV7-8
D: TRBD1
CDR3: CASSLTRDRVSEQYF

J: TRBJ1-2
length: 14
V: TRBV6-1
D: -
CDR3: CASRTPRDIGGYTF

J: TRBJ2-1
length: 17
V: TRBV20-1
D: TRBD2
CDR3: CSAAGTSGGSSYNEQFF

J: TRBJ1-1
length: 17
V: TRBV7-9
D: -
CDR3: CASSQPHGGPMNTEAFF

J: TRBJ2-2
length: 14
V: TRBV6-1
D: -
CDR3: CASSELGVTGELFF

J: TRBJ2-2
length: 15
V: TRBV5-1
D: -
CDR3: CASSANRAGPGELFF

J: TRBJ2-1
length: 14
V: TRBV25-1
D: TRBD1
CDR3: CASSVGTDYNEQFF

J: TRBJ2-7
length: 16
V: TRBV16
D: TRBD1
CDR3: CASSQQQGARRYEQYF

J: TRBJ2-1
length: 14
V: TRBV2
D: TRBD1
CDR3: CASEGAMNYIEQFF

J: TRBJ1-5
length: 16
V: TRBV6-5
D: TRBD1
CDR3: CASSSAAGTGNQPQHF

J: TRBJ1-5
length: 15
V: TRBV12-3/TRBV12-4
D: -
CDR3: CASRMDSGANQPQHF

J: TRBJ2-1
length: 14
V: TRBV7-8
D: -
CDR3: CASAPQGPYNEQFF

J: TRBJ1-1
length: 15
V: TRBV12-3/TRBV12-4
D: -
CDR3: CASSLSWAVNTEAFF

J: TRBJ2-5
length: 15
V: TRBV5-1
D: -
CDR3: CASSLGVGAQETQYF

J: TRBJ2-6
length: 17
V: TRBV4-3
D: -
CDR3: CASSQGLGNSGANVLTF

J: TRBJ1-5
length: 15
V: TRBV4-2
D: TRBD1
CDR3: CASSHTGGSNQPQHF

J: TRBJ1-3
length: 14
V: TRBV30
D: -
CDR3: CAGRGSSSGNTIYF

J: TRBJ2-1
length: 12
V: TRBV6-2/TRBV6-3
D: -
CDR3: CAIGSPLDEQFF

J: TRBJ2-1
length: 17
V: TRBV18
D: TRBD2
CDR3: CASSPGTSGGSYNEQFF

J: TRBJ2-7
length: 20
V: TRBV11-2
D: TRBD2
CDR3: CASSLYLTSGGGPSGYEQYF

J: TRBJ1-1
length: 13
V: TRBV3-1
D: -
CDR3: CASSLIGTLEAFF

J: TRBJ1-5
length: 16
V: TRBV2
D: -
CDR3: CASSEYGRSSNQPQHF

J: TRBJ1-2
length: 14
V: TRBV6-1
D: -
CDR3: CASSPRWMDYGYTF

J: TRBJ1-1
length: 14
V: TRBV15
D: -
CDR3: CATSRDPGGTEAFF

J: TRBJ2-6
length: 14
V: TRBV5-1
D: -
CDR3: CASSRDTGANVLTF

J: TRBJ2-7
length: 15
V: TRBV11-2
D: TRBD1
CDR3: CASSLLWDSTYEQYF

J: TRBJ2-1
length: 15
V: TRBV28
D: -
CDR3: CASSFQDSSYNEQFF

J: TRBJ1-1
length: 16
V: TRBV5-1
D: -
CDR3: CASSTSSTASNTEAFF

J: TRBJ1-2
length: 13
V: TRBV20-1
D: TRBD1
CDR3: CSARDRGQDAYTF

J: TRBJ1-1
length: 14
V: TRBV20-1
D: -
CDR3: CSATETAMNTEAFF

J: TRBJ1-3
length: 14
V: TRBV28
D: -
CDR3: CASSSLPSGNTIYF

J: TRBJ2-3
length: 16
V: TRBV7-3
D: TRBD2
CDR3: CASSLTPSGSTDTQYF

J: TRBJ1-6
length: 14
V: TRBV7-8
D: -
CDR3: CASSLDLAGSPLHF

J: TRBJ1-1
length: 15
V: TRBV11-2
D: -
CDR3: CASILGQGPNAEAFF

J: TRBJ2-7
length: 12
V: TRBV29-1
D: -
CDR3: CSFRDILYEQYF

J: TRBJ2-5
length: 17
V: TRBV12-3/TRBV12-4
D: TRBD2
CDR3: CASSPYGRGDRQETQYF

J: TRBJ2-1
length: 15
V: TRBV4-3
D: -
CDR3: CASSPTTAQGGEQFF

J: TRBJ2-2
length: 14
V: TRBV6-2/TRBV6-3
D: -
CDR3: CASNRVTNTGELFF

J: TRBJ2-1
length: 16
V: TRBV7-2
D: -
CDR3: CASSSPSILSPNEQFF

J: TRBJ1-2
length: 14
V: TRBV6-2/TRBV6-3
D: TRBD1
CDR3: CASSYSRSTGGYTF

J: TRBJ2-5
length: 16
V: TRBV11-2
D: -
CDR3: CASSLGWTEYQETQYF

J: TRBJ2-3
length: 14
V: TRBV12-3/TRBV12-4
D: -
CDR3: CASSSGGAQVTQYF

J: TRBJ2-1
length: 13
V: TRBV5-6
D: -
CDR3: CASSLINNNEQFF

J: TRBJ2-7
length: 14
V: TRBV10-3
D: -
CDR3: CAISEAGSSYEQYF

J: TRBJ1-2
length: 12
V: TRBV11-2
D: -
CDR3: CAINVGPHGYTF

J: TRBJ2-4
length: 15
V: TRBV9
D: -
CDR3: CASSNSLGAGHIQYF